The rows below give T cell receptor beta chains drawn from one sample of a study of blood T cell repertoires in COVID-19. The data were produced by immunoSEQ multiplex PCR, yet TCRdb's version contains in-frame clones alone and is incomplete. Here the sample spans about 50,000 clones, over 80% being singletons. The specimen sequenced was peripheral blood. These receptors originate from a man in his forties or fifties with acute or convalescent COVID-19. Each CDR3 is given with its conserved first and last residue. D genes are given only for firm matches. Clone size appears in some rows only: once, few, many, or a class for an expanded clone.

TRBV27	NA	12	NA	TRBJ1-1	TGTGCCAGCAGTTTATGGGAGGGTGAAGCTTTCTTT	CASSLWEGEAFF
TRBV19	NA	14	TRBD1	TRBJ1-4	TGTGCCAGTAGTATAACAGGGGCTAATGAAAAACTGTTTTTT	CASSITGANEKLFF
TRBV27	NA	14	NA	TRBJ2-5	TGTGCCAGCAGTTCCGGGACATACAGGGAGACCCAGTACTTC	CASSSGTYRETQYF
TRBV3-1/TRBV3-2	NA	14	NA	TRBJ1-1	TGTGCCAGCAGCCTTACAGGGAAGGGAACTGAAGCTTTCTTT	CASSLTGKGTEAFF
TRBV7-2	NA	13	NA	TRBJ2-5	TGTGCCAGCAGCTTTAGCTTCCAAGAGACCCAGTACTTC	CASSFSFQETQYF
TRBV24-1	few	15	TRBD2	TRBJ2-1	TGTGCCACCAGTGATTCAGCGGGACCCGCGGATGAGCAGTTCTTC	CATSDSAGPADEQFF
TRBV5-8	NA	13	NA	TRBJ2-3	TGTGCCAGCAGCTTAAGGGAGCCAGATACGCAGTATTTT	CASSLREPDTQYF
TRBV7-9	NA	15	TRBD1	TRBJ2-1	TGTGCCAGCAGCTTAACAGGGGTGGCCTACAATGAGCAGTTCTTC	CASSLTGVAYNEQFF
TRBV9	NA	17	TRBD1	TRBJ1-2	TGTGCCAGCAGCGTAGGCCCCAAAGAGGGGGCGGACTATGGCTACACCTTC	CASSVGPKEGADYGYTF
TRBV19	NA	16	TRBD1	TRBJ2-2	TGTGCCAGTAGTACCCGGACAGGGGGACGCACCGGGGAGCTGTTTTTT	CASSTRTGGRTGELFF
TRBV3-1/TRBV3-2	NA	15	TRBD2	TRBJ2-4	TGTGCCAGCAGTCCCGGACTAGCGGCTAATAACATTCAGTACTTC	CASSPGLAANNIQYF
TRBV7-8	NA	15	TRBD1	TRBJ2-1	TGTGCCAGCAGCCCGGGGACAGGGACCTACAATGAGCAGTTCTTC	CASSPGTGTYNEQFF
TRBV6-1	NA	12	NA	TRBJ2-1	TGTGCCAGCAGTGAAAGGGGAGGGGGGTGGTTCTTC	CASSERGGGWFF
TRBV29-1	NA	18	TRBD1	TRBJ1-1	TGCAGCGTTGAGGATGAGTCGACAGGGGGGAGATCGGGCGCTGAAGCTTTCTTT	CSVEDESTGGRSGAEAFF
TRBV5-1	NA	15	NA	TRBJ2-7	TGCGCCAGCAGCTTAGGAGGGACCCACTCCTACGAGCAGTACTTC	CASSLGGTHSYEQYF
TRBV7-2	NA	14	NA	TRBJ2-5	TGTGCCAGCACCGGTCGGGGATACCAAGAGACCCAGTACTTC	CASTGRGYQETQYF
TRBV5-1	NA	15	NA	TRBJ1-5	TGCGCCAGCAGCTTGGAGGGGAGGGCCAATCAGCCCCAGCATTTT	CASSLEGRANQPQHF
TRBV19	NA	14	TRBD1	TRBJ1-2	TGTGCCAGTAGTCATCCGGGACAGGGCTTCGGCTACACCTTC	CASSHPGQGFGYTF
TRBV6-6	NA	13	NA	TRBJ2-7	TGTGCCAGCAGTTACGGAGACAGCGCCGAGCAGTACTTC	CASSYGDSAEQYF
TRBV3-1/TRBV3-2	NA	13	NA	TRBJ1-2	TGTGCCAGCAGCCAAGATTTTGCTCAACGTCCAGCCTTC	CASSQDFAQRPAF
TRBV13	NA	15	TRBD2	TRBJ2-5	TGTGCCAGCAGCCTTAAAGCGGGGGGTTTAGAGACCCAGTACTTC	CASSLKAGGLETQYF
TRBV19	NA	14	NA	TRBJ1-1	TGTGCCAGTAGTCCGTCGCGGCTGAACACTGAAGCTTTCTTT	CASSPSRLNTEAFF
TRBV6-5	once	13	NA	TRBJ1-5	TGTGCCAGCAGCCGACAACGCAATCAGCCCCAGCATTTT	CASSRQRNQPQHF
TRBV4-2	NA	14	NA	TRBJ1-3	TGTGCCAGCAGCCAAGCCAGGGGCGTTTCCACCATATATTTT	CASSQARGVSTIYF
TRBV15	NA	14	TRBD1	TRBJ1-1	TGTGCCACCAGGACGGACAGGGGTGGAACTGAAGCTTTCTTT	CATRTDRGGTEAFF
TRBV11-2	NA	15	NA	TRBJ2-3	TGTGCCAGCAGCTTAACTCGGGGGAGGACAGATACGCAGTATTTT	CASSLTRGRTDTQYF
TRBV7-2	NA	16	TRBD2	TRBJ2-3	TGTGCCAGCAGCTTAGGTCTAGCGGGGGGGCCCGATACGCAGTATTTT	CASSLGLAGGPDTQYF
TRBV11-2	few	14	NA	TRBJ1-2	TGTGCCAGCAGCCTTAGAGGGACTAACTATGGCTACACCTTC	CASSLRGTNYGYTF
TRBV10-3	NA	13	TRBD2	TRBJ2-7	TGTGCCATCAGCTATGGACTAGCCTACGAGCAGTACTTC	CAISYGLAYEQYF
TRBV2	NA	13	NA	TRBJ1-2	TGTGCCAGCATCTTTGGGAGTAACTATGGCTACACCTTC	CASIFGSNYGYTF
TRBV6-5	NA	12	NA	TRBJ1-2	TGTGCCATTTCCCCAGGGGACGGTGGCTACACCTTC	CAISPGDGGYTF
TRBV5-8	NA	15	TRBD1	TRBJ1-1	TGTGCCAGCAGCTCGATGACAGGGTTTGGCACTGAAGCTTTCTTT	CASSSMTGFGTEAFF
TRBV5-8	NA	16	NA	TRBJ1-2	TGTGCCAGCAGCTTGGCCCCCCCACAGGGATGGAATGGCTACACCTTC	CASSLAPPQGWNGYTF
TRBV5-1	NA	16	TRBD1	TRBJ2-7	TGCGCCAGCAGCTTAACAGGGGGCCTCTCCACCTACGAGCAGTACTTC	CASSLTGGLSTYEQYF
TRBV19	NA	16	NA	TRBJ1-1	TGTGCCAGTAGTATACCCCCGCGGGCTGCGAGCACTGAAGCTTTCTTT	CASSIPPRAASTEAFF
TRBV5-6	NA	18	TRBD2	TRBJ2-6	TGTGCCAGCAGCTTGGGGCTAGCGGAGTTTTGGGGGGCCAACGTCCTGACTTTC	CASSLGLAEFWGANVLTF
TRBV3-1/TRBV3-2	once	15	NA	TRBJ1-3	TGTGCCAGCAGCCAAGGGAGAGGTTCTGGAAACACCATATATTTT	CASSQGRGSGNTIYF
TRBV7-9	NA	15	TRBD2	TRBJ2-7	TGTGCCAGCAGCCCCAGACTAGCGGATACCTACGAGCAGTACTTC	CASSPRLADTYEQYF
TRBV5-1	once	13	TRBD1	TRBJ2-1	TGCGCCAGCAGCCTCGGACAGGGAGATGAGCAGTTCTTC	CASSLGQGDEQFF
TRBV5-1	NA	16	TRBD2	TRBJ2-5	TGCGCCAGCAGCTCCACGACTAGCGGGCTTCAAGAGACCCAGTACTTC	CASSSTTSGLQETQYF
TRBV28	NA	21	TRBD1	TRBJ1-1	TGTGCCAGCAGCTCAAAATTGGTGGCGCCGGGACAGACGGGTTTTCGCACTGAAGCTTTCTTT	CASSSKLVAPGQTGFRTEAFF
TRBV7-9	NA	12	NA	TRBJ2-7	TGTGCCAGCAGCTCCATCTCCTACGAGCAGTACTTC	CASSSISYEQYF
TRBV3-1/TRBV3-2	NA	15	NA	TRBJ2-3	TGTGCCAGCAGCCACAGGGGAAAAGACACAGATACGCAGTATTTT	CASSHRGKDTDTQYF
TRBV5-1	NA	12	NA	TRBJ1-6	TGCGCCAGCAGCTTGGCGGATTCACCCCTCCACTTT	CASSLADSPLHF
TRBV19	once	13	NA	TRBJ2-3	TGTGCCAGTAGTATAGGTGGCCCAGATACGCAGTATTTT	CASSIGGPDTQYF
TRBV2	NA	11	NA	TRBJ1-1	TGTGCCAGTAGAGGCGCCGTCAGAGCTTTCTTT	CASRGAVRAFF
TRBV24-1	NA	11	NA	TRBJ1-1	TGTGCCACCGGGCAGGGCACTGAAGCTTTCTTT	CATGQGTEAFF
TRBV7-6	few	15	TRBD1	TRBJ1-4	TGTGCCAGCAGCCTTAAAACAGGGGACGGGGAAGAACTGTTTTTT	CASSLKTGDGEELFF
TRBV5-1	NA	16	TRBD1	TRBJ2-5	TGCGCCAGCAGCTTGGAAGGCAGGGGGCTATGGGAGACCCAGTACTTC	CASSLEGRGLWETQYF
TRBV4-1	NA	16	NA	TRBJ1-1	TGCGCCAGCAGCCATTCCGCTACCCCTATGAACACTGAAGCTTTCTTT	CASSHSATPMNTEAFF
TRBV6-6	NA	13	NA	TRBJ1-1	TGTGCCAGCAGTTACCGGGGGGGGCTTGAAGCTTTCTTT	CASSYRGGLEAFF
TRBV19	NA	13	TRBD1	TRBJ1-2	TGTGCCAGTAGTCCAACAGGGGCACATGGCTACACCTTC	CASSPTGAHGYTF